This record concerns one T cell receptor (beta chain) sequence. Its cognate antigen is unknown. The V and J ends lost 6 bases and 4 bases respectively, with 18 bases between them. Germline V gives CDR1 DFQATT, CDR2 SNEGSKA (reference sequence). The CDR3 loop spans 14 amino acids. The data were taken from a study of human T cells and chemical hapten exposure. General study points: Sensitizing with DPC caused no change in TCRs above 1 in 1000 frequency.

TCRdb reprocessed the RACE reads via MiXCR and lists one record per CDR3 protein. The table shows 65,000 to 95,000 distinct CDR3 sequences, with less than 8% occurring only once. Time point in this sample: patch test 2, 6 weeks after DPC sensitization. Treatment in this sample: therapeutic diphenylcyclopropenone sensitization with weekly scalp DPC. The gene calls are TRBV20-1 and TRBJ1-1; D gene ambiguous. The receptor was derived from a woman aged 30 to 39 with alopecia areata. Some clones in this sample may be carry-over from other donors' samples. Sequenced here: whole blood, sampled in connection with sensitization to the hapten diphenylcyclopropenone (DPC). In DNA, the CDR3 is TGCAGTGCCTCGGACCTTATTAAGGGCACTGAAGCTTTCTTT. Its translation is CSASDLIKGTEAFF.